This T cell receptor beta chain was identified during a study of beta chain features in type 1 diabetes. Regarding this clone: Germline is not matched at one junction end, which may reflect a read error.

Expressed TCRB transcripts got sequenced, as all isolated RNA was reverse transcribed. Only in-frame clones appear in the TCRdb table, and some are missing; sequencing was by immunoSEQ multiplex PCR. The sample consists of about 270,000 clones, over 12% of them appearing once. This clonotype originated in a woman in her 40s in good health. The specimen was naive CD4+ T cells from blood.

CDR3 DNA sequence: TGTGCCAGCAGCTTAACAGGGGCGGCGGCCCTCTTC. The encoded protein is CASSLTGAAALF. The genes are TRBV7-8 and TRBJ1-2; TRBD1 aligns across 7 bases. This CDR3 region has 12 residues. Germline lookup yields CDR1 SGHVS and CDR2 FQNEAQ.